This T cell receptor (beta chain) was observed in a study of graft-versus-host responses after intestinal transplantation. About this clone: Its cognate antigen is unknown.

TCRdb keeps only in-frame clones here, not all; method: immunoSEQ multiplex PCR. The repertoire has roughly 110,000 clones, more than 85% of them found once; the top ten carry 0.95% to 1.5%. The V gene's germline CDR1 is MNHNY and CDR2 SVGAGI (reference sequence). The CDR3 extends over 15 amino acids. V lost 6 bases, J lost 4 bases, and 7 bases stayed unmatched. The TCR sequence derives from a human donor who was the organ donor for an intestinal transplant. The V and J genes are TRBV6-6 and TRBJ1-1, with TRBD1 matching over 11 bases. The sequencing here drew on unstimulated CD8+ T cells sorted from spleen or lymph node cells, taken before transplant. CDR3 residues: CASSPDRGPGTEAFF. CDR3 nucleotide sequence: TGTGCCAGCAGCCCGGACAGGGGGCCTGGCACTGAAGCTTTCTTT.